What follows are 2 T cell receptor beta chains derived from one specimen sequenced in a study of molecular identifiers for immune sequencing clone quantification. TCRdb fed the PCR reads into MiXCR, producing one record per CDR3 protein. The table includes over 550,000 distinct CDR3 sequences, roughly 27% detected once. Sequencing was performed on naive CD8+ T cells from blood, with Jurkat cell RNA spiked in. This sample's subset: FACS-sorted CD8+CD4-CCR7+CD45RA+ naive T cells. The receptors were gathered from a human donor in good health. Some libraries in this study had Jurkat cell RNA spiked in.

This clonotype was detected only a few times. This chain uses TRBV5-8 with TRBJ2-2, with 7 bases matching TRBD1. V trimming: 0 bases; J trimming: 4 bases; junction bases outside the gene matches: 6. The V gene's germline CDR1 is SGHTS and CDR2 YDEGEE. This CDR3 region has 16 residues. CDR3 sequence reads: CASSLGATGITGELFF. Written as DNA, the CDR3 is TGTGCCAGCAGCTTGGGTGCGACAGGGATCACCGGGGAGCTGTTTTTT.

The sample holds many counts of this clonotype. The genes are TRBV4-3 and TRBJ2-7; D unresolved. Germline values: CDR1 LGHNA, CDR2 YSLEER. This CDR3 has 13 residues. Trimming removed 1 base at V and 4 bases at J, with 8 bases between. The CDR3 reads CASSQGRPYEQYF. The CDR3 nucleotides read TGCGCCAGCAGCCAAGGACGACCTTACGAGCAGTACTTC.